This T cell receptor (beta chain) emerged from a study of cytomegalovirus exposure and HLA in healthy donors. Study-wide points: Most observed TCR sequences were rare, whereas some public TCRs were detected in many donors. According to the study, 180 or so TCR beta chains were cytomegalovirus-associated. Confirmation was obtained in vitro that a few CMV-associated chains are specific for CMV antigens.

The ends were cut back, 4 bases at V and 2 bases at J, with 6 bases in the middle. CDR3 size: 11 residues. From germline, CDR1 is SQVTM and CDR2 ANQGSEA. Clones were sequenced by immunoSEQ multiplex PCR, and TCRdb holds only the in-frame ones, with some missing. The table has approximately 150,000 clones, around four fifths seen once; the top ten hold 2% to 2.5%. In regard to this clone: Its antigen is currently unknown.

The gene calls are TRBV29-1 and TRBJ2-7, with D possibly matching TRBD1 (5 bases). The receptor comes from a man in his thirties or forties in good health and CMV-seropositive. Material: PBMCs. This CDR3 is CSVAGTYEQYF. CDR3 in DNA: TGCAGCGTTGCAGGGACCTACGAGCAGTACTTC.